Listed here is a single T cell receptor (beta chain). Its antigen is undetermined. The sample comes from a study of molecular identifiers for immune sequencing clone quantification. Sorting isolated naive CD8 T cells as CD8+CD4-CCR7+CD45RA+ events. This CDR3 has 14 amino acids. The junction had 13 bases not matched to a gene; V was cut back by 6 bases and J by 9 bases. MiXCR, applied by TCRdb to the PCR reads, yields one record per CDR3 protein. This table holds about 320,000 distinct CDR3 sequences, around a fifth found once. Broader study findings: Identical barcode-sharing TCR molecules could lead to underestimated sizes for highly expanded clones. Spiked Jurkat TCR RNA equal to one cell could reportedly be picked out among one million naive cells.

The V call is TRBV12-3 or TRBV12-4, the J call TRBJ2-7, with TRBD2 identical over 8 bases. The receptor was isolated from a human donor in good health. Some libraries in this study had Jurkat cell RNA spiked in. Input material: naive CD8+ T cells from blood, with Jurkat cell RNA spiked in. Described subset: FACS-sorted CD8+CD4-CCR7+CD45RA+ naive T cells. The CDR3, as DNA: TGTGCCAGCAGCTCCTCCGGGACTAGAGAGATGCAGTACTTC. Encoded protein: CASSSSGTREMQYF.